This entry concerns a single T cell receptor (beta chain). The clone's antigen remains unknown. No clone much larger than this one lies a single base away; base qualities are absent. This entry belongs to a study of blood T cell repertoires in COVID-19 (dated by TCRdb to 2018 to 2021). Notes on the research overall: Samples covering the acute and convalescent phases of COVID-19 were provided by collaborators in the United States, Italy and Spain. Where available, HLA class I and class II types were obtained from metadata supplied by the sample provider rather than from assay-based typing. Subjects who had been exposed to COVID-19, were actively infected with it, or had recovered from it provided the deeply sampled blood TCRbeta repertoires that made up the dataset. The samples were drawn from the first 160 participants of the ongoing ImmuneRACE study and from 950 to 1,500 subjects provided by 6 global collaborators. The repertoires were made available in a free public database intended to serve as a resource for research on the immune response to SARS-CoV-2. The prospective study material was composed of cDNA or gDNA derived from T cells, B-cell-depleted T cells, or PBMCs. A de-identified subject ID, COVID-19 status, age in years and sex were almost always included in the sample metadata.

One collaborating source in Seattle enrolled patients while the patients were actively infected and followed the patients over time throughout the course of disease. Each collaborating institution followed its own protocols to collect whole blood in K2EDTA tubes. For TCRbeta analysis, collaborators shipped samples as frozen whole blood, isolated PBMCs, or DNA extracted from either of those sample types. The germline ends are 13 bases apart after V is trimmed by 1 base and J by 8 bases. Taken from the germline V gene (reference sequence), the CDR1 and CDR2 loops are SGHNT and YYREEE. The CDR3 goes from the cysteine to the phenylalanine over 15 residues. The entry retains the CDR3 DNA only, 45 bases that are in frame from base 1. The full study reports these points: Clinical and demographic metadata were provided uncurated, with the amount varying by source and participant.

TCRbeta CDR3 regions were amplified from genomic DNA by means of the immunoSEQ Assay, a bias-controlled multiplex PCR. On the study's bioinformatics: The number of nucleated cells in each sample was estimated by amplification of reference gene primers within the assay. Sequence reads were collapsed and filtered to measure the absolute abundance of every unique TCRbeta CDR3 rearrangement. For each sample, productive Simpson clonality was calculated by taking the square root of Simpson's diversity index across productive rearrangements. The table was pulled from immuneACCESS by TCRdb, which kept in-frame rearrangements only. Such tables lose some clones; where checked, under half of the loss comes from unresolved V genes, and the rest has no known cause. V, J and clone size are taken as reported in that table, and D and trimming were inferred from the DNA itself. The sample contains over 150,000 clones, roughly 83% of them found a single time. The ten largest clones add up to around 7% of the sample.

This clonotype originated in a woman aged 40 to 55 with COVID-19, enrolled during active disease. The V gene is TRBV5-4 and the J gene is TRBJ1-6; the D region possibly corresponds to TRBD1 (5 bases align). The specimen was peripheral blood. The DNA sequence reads TGTGCCAGCAGCTTGCGCGGAGGGGTTTATTCACCCCTCCACTTT. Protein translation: CASSLRGGVYSPLHF.